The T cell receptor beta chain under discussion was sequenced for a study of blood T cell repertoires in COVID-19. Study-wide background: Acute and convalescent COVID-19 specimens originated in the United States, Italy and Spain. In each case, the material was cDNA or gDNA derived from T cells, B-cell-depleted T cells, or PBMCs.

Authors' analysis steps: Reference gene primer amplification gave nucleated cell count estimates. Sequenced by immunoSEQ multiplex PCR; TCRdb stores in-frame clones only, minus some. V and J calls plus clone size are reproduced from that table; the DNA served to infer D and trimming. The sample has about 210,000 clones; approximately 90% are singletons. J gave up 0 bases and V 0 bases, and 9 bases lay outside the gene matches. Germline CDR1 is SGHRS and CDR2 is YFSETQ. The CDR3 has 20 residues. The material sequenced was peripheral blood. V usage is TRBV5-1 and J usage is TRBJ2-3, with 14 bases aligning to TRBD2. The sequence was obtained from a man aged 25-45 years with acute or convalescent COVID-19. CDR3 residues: CASSLEGLAGAGVSTDTQYF. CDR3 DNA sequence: TGCGCCAGCAGCTTGGAGGGACTAGCGGGGGCCGGGGTGAGCACAGATACGCAGTATTTT.